This T cell receptor beta chain was sequenced during a study of cytomegalovirus exposure and HLA in healthy donors. Overall study findings and caveats: An analysis was carried out at a later point. It showed that HLA-associated TCR beta chains were more clonally expanded than equally common non-associated chains. Presence/absence analyses supposed approximately even sequencing depth among donors. A previous analysis found most TCR beta V segments productive roughly 90% or roughly 30% of the time.

This CDR3 is built from 15 residues. The germline CDR1 and CDR2 sequences are MNHEY and SVGAGI. The V gene end was trimmed by 6 bases and the J gene end by 6 bases; junction bases not matched to a gene: 10. PCR was performed using 60 Vbeta and 13 Jbeta primers. The assay was immunoSEQ multiplex PCR, and TCRdb's table has in-frame clones only and misses some. This repertoire shows 98,000 or so clones, about 9.4% found once; its top ten account for 5.8%. This clone was counted between two and nine times. Antigen: not known. It was healthy bone marrow donors who served as donors. This chain uses TRBV6-5 with TRBJ2-1, with TRBD2 identical over 8 bases. The receptor's source is a man aged 35 to 55 in good health and CMV-seropositive. Sequencing was carried out using PBMCs. The CDR3 is CASRRMSGSGNEQFF. CDR3 DNA: TGTGCCAGCAGGAGAATGAGCGGGAGTGGCAATGAGCAGTTCTTC.